This record looks at one T cell receptor (beta chain) sequence and its context. Its target is not known. The data were taken from a study of blood T cells in healthy people across ages. Study-level information: Per two T cells, template switching captured roughly one barcoded beta molecule.

Primers used in a second PCR of roughly 7 to 12 cycles were a sample-barcoded 5' primer and a J-beta primer mix. Each cDNA was tagged by a template-switch adaptor containing 12 random nucleotides. TCRdb reprocessed the 5' RACE reads with MiXCR, giving one entry per CDR3 protein. This sample has roughly 730,000 distinct CDR3 sequences; about 56% occur once, and the top ten carry roughly 25%. Study findings and constraints: Both higher diversity and more naive CD4+ cells marked long-lived donors when set against aged donors.

The CDR3 totals 12 residues. V was cut by 5 bases and J by 5 bases, with 10 bases left in between. Germline V CDR1 and CDR2: SQVTM, ANQGSEA. V usage is TRBV29-1 and J usage is TRBJ2-4; D gene ambiguous. The source material was blood. The TCR was taken from a man aged 35 to 55 in good health. The CDR3 loop reads CSVRPQENIQYF. In DNA form, the CDR3 reads TGCAGCGTTAGGCCCCAGGAAAACATTCAGTACTTC.